This T cell receptor (beta chain) was captured in a study of cytomegalovirus exposure and HLA in healthy donors. Researchers ran the PCR with 60 Vbeta and 13 Jbeta primers. Only in-frame clones appear in the TCRdb table, and some are missing; sequencing was by immunoSEQ multiplex PCR. This table holds about 170,000 clones, under 85% found once. A note on this clone: Its antigen is not identified.

Study-wide results and caveats: Differences between HLA loci emerged in a later analysis of TCR association rates, with DRB1 most and HLA-C fewest.

While unrecorded immune exposures were likely, the donors were nominally healthy when sampled. The trim removed 2 bases at V and 7 bases at J, leaving 6 bases unmatched. Germline V lookup: CDR1 SEHNR, CDR2 FQNEAQ (reference sequence). CDR3 length: 14 amino acids. Sequenced sample: PBMCs. This TCR derives from a man aged 18 to 29 in good health and CMV-seronegative. This rearrangement joins TRBV7-9 to TRBJ1-2; 8 nucleotides match TRBD1. CDR3 protein: CASSLQGQGSGYTF. In DNA, the CDR3 is TGTGCCAGCAGCTTACAAGGACAGGGATCTGGCTACACCTTC.